The rows below give T cell receptor beta chains drawn from one sample of a study of OX40 agonist ivuxolimab in advanced cancers. Libraries were prepared by immunoSEQ multiplex PCR; TCRdb keeps only in-frame clonotypes and omits some of them. The table has some 57,000 clones, almost 85% seen once. This specimen consisted of CD4+ or CD8+ T cells sorted from blood, obtained in a trial of the OX40 agonist ivuxolimab. The origin of the receptors is an adult with an advanced solid tumor such as melanoma, head and neck, liver or kidney cancer. Both conserved end residues are part of each CDR3. Each record gives: D gene, J gene, clone size, V gene, CDR3 DNA, CDR3 protein. A D gene is named only where the DNA matches it firmly. Not all rows give a size; the values are once, few, many and, for expanded clones, a class.

NA	TRBJ1-3	few	TRBV7-9	TGTGCCAGCAGCTCCCCTAGGGACTCTGGAAACACCATATATTTT	CASSSPRDSGNTIYF
TRBD1	TRBJ1-1	NA	TRBV5-6	TGTGCCAGCAGCGGCCGGGACAGCTGGAACACTGAAGCTTTCTTT	CASSGRDSWNTEAFF
NA	TRBJ2-3	few	TRBV28	TGTGCCAGCAGTTTAGGTTTAACGTGGGGTGGAACAGATACGCAGTATTTT	CASSLGLTWGGTDTQYF
TRBD2	TRBJ2-7	NA	TRBV5-1	TGCGCCAGCAGCTCGGATCCGGGACTAGCGCCCTCCTACGAGCAGTACTTC	CASSSDPGLAPSYEQYF
NA	TRBJ2-7	NA	TRBV5-6	TGTGCCAGCAGCACCACACCGGGGGAGCGAAGATACGAGCAGTACTTC	CASSTTPGERRYEQYF
NA	TRBJ1-1	NA	TRBV5-1	TGCGCCAGCAGCTTGGCAACAGGGATTTTTAACACTGAAGCTTTCTTT	CASSLATGIFNTEAFF
NA	TRBJ2-2	NA	TRBV5-1	TGCGCCAGCAGCCCCGGCAGGACAGACATCACCGGGGAGCTGTTTTTT	CASSPGRTDITGELFF
TRBD1	TRBJ1-5	once	TRBV28	TGTGCCAGCAGCTTGTCAGGGGGGCAGGGTCTGCCCCAGCATTTT	CASSLSGGQGLPQHF
TRBD2	TRBJ2-1	NA	TRBV4-1	TGCGCCAGCAGCCAAATCCGGGACTACCCCTACAATGAGCAGTTCTTC	CASSQIRDYPYNEQFF
TRBD1	TRBJ2-3	NA	TRBV7-6	TGTGCCAGCAGCAGGACAGGGGCTAGCACAGATACGCAGTATTTT	CASSRTGASTDTQYF
NA	TRBJ2-7	NA	TRBV7-8	TGTGCCAGCAGCCAATTAGCAGCCGGCGAGCAGTACTTC	CASSQLAAGEQYF
NA	TRBJ1-1	NA	TRBV5-1	TGCGCCAGCAGCTTACAGGGAGACACTGAAGCTTTCTTT	CASSLQGDTEAFF